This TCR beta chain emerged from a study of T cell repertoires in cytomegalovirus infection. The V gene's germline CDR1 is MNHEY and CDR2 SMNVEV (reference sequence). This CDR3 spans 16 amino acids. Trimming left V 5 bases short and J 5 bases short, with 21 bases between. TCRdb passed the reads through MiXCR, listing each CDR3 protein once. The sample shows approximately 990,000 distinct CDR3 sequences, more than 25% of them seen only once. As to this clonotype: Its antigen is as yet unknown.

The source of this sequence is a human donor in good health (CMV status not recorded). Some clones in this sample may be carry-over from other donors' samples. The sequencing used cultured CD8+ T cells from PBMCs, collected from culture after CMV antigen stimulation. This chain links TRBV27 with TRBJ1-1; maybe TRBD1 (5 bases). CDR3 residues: CASSPGTFLWWTEAFF. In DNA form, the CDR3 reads TGTGCCAGCAGTCCAGGGACCTTCCTTTGGTGGACTGAAGCTTTCTTT.